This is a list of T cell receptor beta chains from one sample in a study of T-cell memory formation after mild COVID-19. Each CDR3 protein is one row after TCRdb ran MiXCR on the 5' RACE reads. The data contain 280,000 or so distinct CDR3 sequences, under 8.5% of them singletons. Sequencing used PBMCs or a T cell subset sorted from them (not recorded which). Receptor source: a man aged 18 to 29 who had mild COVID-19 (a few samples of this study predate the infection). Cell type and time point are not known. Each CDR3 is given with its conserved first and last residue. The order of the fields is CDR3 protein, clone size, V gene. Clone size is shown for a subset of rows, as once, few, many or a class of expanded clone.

CASSLVSGNTIYF | many | TRBV7-9
CASSDMAVRGGGYTF | few | TRBV25-1
CSAKEGLHYYEQYF | NA | TRBV20-1
CASSLTGSLAKNIQYF | few | TRBV5-6
CASSLAAGLGEKLFF | NA | TRBV7-9
CSATIRGIYEQYF | few | TRBV20-1
CASVPNPGGYRAFF | NA | TRBV12-5
CASSTRGLDTGELFF | NA | TRBV27
CSARELALGRGNEQFF | NA | TRBV20-1
CASRTPGGPNFSGNTIYF | NA | TRBV7-2
CSAPVATEAFF | many | TRBV20-1
CASSFSPSGEKLFF | many | TRBV7-2
CAWTLGNRDQPQHF | few | TRBV30
CASKSEPGTDTQYF | many | TRBV12-3/TRBV12-4
CSAKTLYAPGTSNGNEQFF | NA | TRBV20-1
CASSLSVSLAGGTQYF | NA | TRBV7-6
CASNHGGEFDEQYF | NA | TRBV6-2/TRBV6-3
CASSGLQGFGSPLHF | few | TRBV9
CASRGPNTQYF | few | TRBV12-3/TRBV12-4
CASSLAGVLTF | many | TRBV7-9
CASSPGKSQPQHF | NA | TRBV12-3/TRBV12-4
CASSIMNYGYTF | NA | TRBV5-5
CSAFWQETNEKLFF | many | TRBV20-1
CASSFGAGGSYNEQFF | many | TRBV4-1
CASSYSRGYTF | many | TRBV6-6
CASSRTGNYGYTF | NA | TRBV6-5
CSARVISLSRDLRRGGYTF | NA | TRBV20-1
CATSDQNVEAFYGYTF | NA | TRBV24-1
CASQGQERNQPQHF | few | TRBV2
CASSQGQGSYEQYF | many | TRBV5-1
CASSSGQGWEQYF | few | TRBV11-3
CATSDPGPQETQYF | few | TRBV24-1